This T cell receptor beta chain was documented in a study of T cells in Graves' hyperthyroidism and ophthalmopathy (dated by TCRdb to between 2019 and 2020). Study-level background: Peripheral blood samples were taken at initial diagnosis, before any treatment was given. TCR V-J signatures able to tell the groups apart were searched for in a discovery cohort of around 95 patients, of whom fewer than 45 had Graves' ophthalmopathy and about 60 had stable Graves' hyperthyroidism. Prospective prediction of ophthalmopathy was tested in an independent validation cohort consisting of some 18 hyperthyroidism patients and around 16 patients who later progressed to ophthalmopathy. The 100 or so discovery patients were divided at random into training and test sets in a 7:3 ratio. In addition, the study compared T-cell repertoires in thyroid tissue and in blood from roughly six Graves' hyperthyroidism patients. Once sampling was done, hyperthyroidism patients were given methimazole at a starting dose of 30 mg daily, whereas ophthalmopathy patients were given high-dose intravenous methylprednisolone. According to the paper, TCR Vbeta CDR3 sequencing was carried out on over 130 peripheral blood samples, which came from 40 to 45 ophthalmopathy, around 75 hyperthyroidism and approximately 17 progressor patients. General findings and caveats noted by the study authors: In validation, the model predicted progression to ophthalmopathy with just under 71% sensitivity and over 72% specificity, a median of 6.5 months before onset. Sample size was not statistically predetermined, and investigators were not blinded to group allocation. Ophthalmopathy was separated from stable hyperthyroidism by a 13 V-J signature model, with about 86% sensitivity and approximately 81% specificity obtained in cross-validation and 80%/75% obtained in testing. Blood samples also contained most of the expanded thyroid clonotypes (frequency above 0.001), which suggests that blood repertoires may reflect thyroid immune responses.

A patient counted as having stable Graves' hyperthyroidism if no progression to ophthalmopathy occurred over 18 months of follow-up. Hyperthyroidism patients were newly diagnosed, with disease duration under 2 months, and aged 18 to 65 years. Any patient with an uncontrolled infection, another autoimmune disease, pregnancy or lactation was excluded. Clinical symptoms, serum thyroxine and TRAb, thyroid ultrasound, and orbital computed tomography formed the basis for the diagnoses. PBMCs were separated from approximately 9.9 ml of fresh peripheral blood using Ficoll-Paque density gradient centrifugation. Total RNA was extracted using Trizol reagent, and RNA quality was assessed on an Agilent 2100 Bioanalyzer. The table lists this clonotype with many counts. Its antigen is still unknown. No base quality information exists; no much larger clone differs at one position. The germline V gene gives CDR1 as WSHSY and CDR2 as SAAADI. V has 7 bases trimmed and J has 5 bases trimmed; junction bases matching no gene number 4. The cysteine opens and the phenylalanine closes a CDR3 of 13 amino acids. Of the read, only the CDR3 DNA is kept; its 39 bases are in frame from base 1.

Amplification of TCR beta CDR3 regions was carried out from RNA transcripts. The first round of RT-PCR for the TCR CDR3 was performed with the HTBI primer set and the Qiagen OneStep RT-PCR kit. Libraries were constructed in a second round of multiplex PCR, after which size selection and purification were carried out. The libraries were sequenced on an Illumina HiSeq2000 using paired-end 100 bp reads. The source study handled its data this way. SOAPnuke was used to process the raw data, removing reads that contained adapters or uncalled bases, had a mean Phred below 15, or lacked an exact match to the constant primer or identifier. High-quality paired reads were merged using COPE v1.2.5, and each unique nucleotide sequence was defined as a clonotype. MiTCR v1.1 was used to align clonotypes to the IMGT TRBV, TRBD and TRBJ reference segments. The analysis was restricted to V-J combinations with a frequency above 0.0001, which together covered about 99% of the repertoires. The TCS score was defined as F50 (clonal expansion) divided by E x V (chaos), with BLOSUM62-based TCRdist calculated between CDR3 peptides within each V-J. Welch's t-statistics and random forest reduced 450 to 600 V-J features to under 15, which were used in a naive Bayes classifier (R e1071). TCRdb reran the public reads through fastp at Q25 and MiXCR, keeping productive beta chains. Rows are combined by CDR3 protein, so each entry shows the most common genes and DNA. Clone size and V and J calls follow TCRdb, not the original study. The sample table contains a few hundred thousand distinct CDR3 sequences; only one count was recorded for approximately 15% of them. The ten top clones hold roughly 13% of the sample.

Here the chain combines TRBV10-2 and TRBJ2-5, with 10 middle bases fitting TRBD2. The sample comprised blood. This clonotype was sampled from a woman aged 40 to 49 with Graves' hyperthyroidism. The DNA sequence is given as TGCGCCAGCAAGCGGGAGGGCCGGGAGACCCAGTACTTC. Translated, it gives CASKREGRETQYF.